This T cell receptor (beta chain) is from a study of control samples from healthy donors and cancer patients. Sequencing used immunoSEQ multiplex PCR; TCRdb keeps in-frame clones, though not all of them. This sample has about 73,000 clones, with around 94% found just once. The CDR3 consists of 15 residues. The germline V gene encodes CDR1 MNHEY and CDR2 SMNVEV (reference sequence). The junction had 3 bases not matched to a gene; V was cut back by 4 bases and J by 0 bases. The origin of this receptor is a woman aged 40 to 55 in good health. The V gene is TRBV27, the J gene TRBJ2-3; 8 bases fit TRBD2. Sequencing was carried out using blood. The CDR3 DNA sequence: TGTGCCAGCAGTTCGGGGGGGCCCAGCACAGATACGCAGTATTTT. As protein: CASSSGGPSTDTQYF.